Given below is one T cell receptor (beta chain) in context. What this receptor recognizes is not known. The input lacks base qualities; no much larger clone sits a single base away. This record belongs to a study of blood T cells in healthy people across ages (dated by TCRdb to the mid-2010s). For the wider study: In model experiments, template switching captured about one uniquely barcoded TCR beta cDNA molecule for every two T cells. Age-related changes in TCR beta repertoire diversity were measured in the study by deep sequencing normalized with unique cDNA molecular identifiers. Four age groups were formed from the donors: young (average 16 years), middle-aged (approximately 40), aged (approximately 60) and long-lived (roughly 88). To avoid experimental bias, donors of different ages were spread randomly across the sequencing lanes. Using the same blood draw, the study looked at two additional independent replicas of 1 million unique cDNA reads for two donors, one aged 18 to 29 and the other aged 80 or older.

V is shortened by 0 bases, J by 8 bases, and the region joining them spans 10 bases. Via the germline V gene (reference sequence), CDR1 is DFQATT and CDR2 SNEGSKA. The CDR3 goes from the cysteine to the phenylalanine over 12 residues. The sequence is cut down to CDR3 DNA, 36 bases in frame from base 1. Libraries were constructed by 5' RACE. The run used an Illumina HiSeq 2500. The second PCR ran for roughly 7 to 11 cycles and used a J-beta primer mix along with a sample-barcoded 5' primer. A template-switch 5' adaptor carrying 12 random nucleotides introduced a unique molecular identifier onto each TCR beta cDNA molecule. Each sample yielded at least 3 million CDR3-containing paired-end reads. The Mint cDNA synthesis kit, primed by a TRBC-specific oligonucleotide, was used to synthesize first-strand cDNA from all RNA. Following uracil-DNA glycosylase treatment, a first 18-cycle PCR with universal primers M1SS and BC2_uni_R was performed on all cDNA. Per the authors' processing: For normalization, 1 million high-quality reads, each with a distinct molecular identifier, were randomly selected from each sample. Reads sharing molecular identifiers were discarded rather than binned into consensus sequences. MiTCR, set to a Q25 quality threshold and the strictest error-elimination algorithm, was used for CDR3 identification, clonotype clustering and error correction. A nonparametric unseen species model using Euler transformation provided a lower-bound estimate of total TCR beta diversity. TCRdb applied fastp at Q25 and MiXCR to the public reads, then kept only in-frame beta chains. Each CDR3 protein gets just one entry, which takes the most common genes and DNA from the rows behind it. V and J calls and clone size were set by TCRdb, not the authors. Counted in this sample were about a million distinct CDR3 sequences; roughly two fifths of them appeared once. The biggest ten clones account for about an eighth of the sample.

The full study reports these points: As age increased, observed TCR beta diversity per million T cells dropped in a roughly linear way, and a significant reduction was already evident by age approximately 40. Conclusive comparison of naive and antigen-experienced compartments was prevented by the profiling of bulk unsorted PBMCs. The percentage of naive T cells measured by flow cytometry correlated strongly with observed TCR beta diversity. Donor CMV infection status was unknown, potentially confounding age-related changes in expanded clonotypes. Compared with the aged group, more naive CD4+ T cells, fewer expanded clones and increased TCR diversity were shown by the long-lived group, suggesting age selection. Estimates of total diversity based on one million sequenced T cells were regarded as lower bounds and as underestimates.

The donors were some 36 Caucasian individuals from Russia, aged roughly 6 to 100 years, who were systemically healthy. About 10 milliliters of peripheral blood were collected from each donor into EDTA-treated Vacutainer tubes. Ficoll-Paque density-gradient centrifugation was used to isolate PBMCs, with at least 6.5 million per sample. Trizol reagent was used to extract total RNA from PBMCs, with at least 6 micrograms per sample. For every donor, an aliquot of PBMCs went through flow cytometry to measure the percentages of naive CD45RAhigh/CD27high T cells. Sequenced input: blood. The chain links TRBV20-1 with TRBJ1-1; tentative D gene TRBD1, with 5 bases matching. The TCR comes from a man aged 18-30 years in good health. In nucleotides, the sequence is TGCAGTGCTAGAGACTGGGGGGGGGAAGCTTTCTTT. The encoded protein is CSARDWGGEAFF.